What follows are 25 T cell receptor beta chains derived from one specimen sequenced in a study of CD8 T cells in Susac syndrome. The RNA, about 0.5 to 1 ug, was put through reverse transcription using random hexamers. A single record per CDR3 protein comes from TCRdb applying MiXCR to the immunoSEQ multiplex PCR reads. Among around 190,000 distinct CDR3 sequences, 90% to 95% were seen once, and the ten largest hold around 0.1%. The sequenced sample was CD4+ T cells from PBMCs. The receptor set was obtained from a human donor in good health.

This chain joins TRBV4-3 and TRBJ1-3; 8 bases map to TRBD1. The CDR3 is made up of 16 amino acids. The trim removed 5 bases at V and 0 bases at J, leaving 6 bases unmatched. Germline V lookup: CDR1 LGHNA, CDR2 YSLEER. For the CDR3, the DNA is TGCGCCAGCAGCAAAGGGACAGGTACCTCTGGAAACACCATATATTTT. Translation: CASSKGTGTSGNTIYF.

The gene calls are TRBV29-1 and TRBJ2-5; 10 bases are a match to TRBD1. Germline V CDR1 and CDR2: SQVTM, ANQGSEA. J gave up 1 base and V 3 bases, and 20 bases lay outside the gene matches. CDR3 length equals 20 residues. The DNA of the CDR3 is TGCAGCGTTGAGGTTGACGAAGACAGGGGGCGCCCAATAGGCCAAGAGACCCAGTACTTC. Its translation is CSVEVDEDRGRPIGQETQYF.

CDR3 DNA sequence: TGTGCCAGCAGTCGGCTAGCGGAGACCGGGGAGCTGTTTTTT. Translated, it gives CASSRLAETGELFF. The J gene is TRBJ2-2, the V gene TRBV7-3; 7 bases align to TRBD2. J was trimmed by 5 bases and V by 6 bases; bases with no gene match: 6. This CDR3 contains 14 residues. The V gene's germline CDR1 is SGHTA and CDR2 FQGTGA.

The chain uses TRBV24-1 and TRBJ2-5, with D tentatively TRBD1 (5 bases). The germline V gene has CDR1 KGHDR and CDR2 SFDVKD. V was trimmed by 3 bases and J by 3 bases, leaving 7 bases between them. The CDR3 has 13 amino acids. CDR3: CATSDGAEETQYF. CDR3 DNA sequence: TGTGCCACCAGTGATGGGGCAGAAGAGACCCAGTACTTC.

The V call is TRBV7-2, the J call TRBJ2-1, with 9 bases identical to TRBD1. The germline CDR1 and CDR2 sequences are SGHTA and FQGNSA. V trimming: 3 bases; J trimming: 2 bases; junction bases outside the gene matches: 2. The CDR3 runs 15 residues. CDR3 sequence: CASSLGTGPYNEQFF. The CDR3 coding sequence is TGTGCCAGCAGCTTGGGGACAGGGCCCTACAATGAGCAGTTCTTC.

The genes are TRBV20-1 and TRBJ2-5; D call uncertain. Germline CDR1 DFQATT, CDR2 SNEGSKA (reference sequence). Trimming took 0 bases from V and 1 from J, leaving 12 bases between them. There are 15 residues in the CDR3. The CDR3 nucleotides read TGCAGTGCTAGAGATTTTTTACGGATCCAAGAGACCCAGTACTTC. It encodes CSARDFLRIQETQYF.

This chain connects TRBV24-1 to TRBJ2-5; TRBD1 matches 8 bases. The CDR3 has 16 residues. With V trimmed by 1 base and J by 5 bases, 8 bases remained unmatched. Germline V CDR1 and CDR2: KGHDR, SFDVKD. CDR3 amino acids: CATSDFSPGGFETQYF. The CDR3 DNA follows: TGTGCCACCAGTGATTTTTCCCCAGGGGGCTTTGAGACCCAGTACTTC.

The chain is built from TRBV5-1 and TRBJ2-5; D is undetermined. Germline V gene data show CDR1 as SGHRS and CDR2 as YFSETQ. The CDR3 consists of 14 residues. The V and J ends lost 2 bases and 5 bases respectively, with 13 bases between them. CDR3 amino acids: CASSFGPDGETQYF. CDR3 nucleotide sequence: TGCGCCAGCAGCTTTGGACCAGATGGGGAGACCCAGTACTTC.

The CDR3 DNA reads TGCGCCAGCAGCCCTCCTAGGTCACCGCCGGGCTACACCTTC. Protein: CASSPPRSPPGYTF. The chain links TRBV4-1 to TRBJ1-2; D unresolved. The CDR3 loop spans 14 amino acids. Trimming took off 4 bases at V and 8 bases at J, with 17 bases between the two ends. The germline V gene encodes CDR1 MGHRA and CDR2 YSYEKL.

V is TRBV20-1 and J is TRBJ2-5, with D possibly being TRBD1 or TRBD2 (5 bases each). Trimming stripped 4 bases from V and 2 bases from J, with 14 bases between. There are 14 residues in the CDR3. Germline CDR1 and CDR2: DFQATT and SNEGSKA (reference sequence). Here the CDR3 reads CSATRDGIQETQYF. The CDR3 DNA sequence: TGCAGTGCTACCCGGGACGGAATTCAAGAGACCCAGTACTTC.

J is TRBJ2-3 and V is TRBV24-1, with a tentative D call TRBD1 (5 bases). CDR3 size: 14 residues. V was shortened by 6 bases and J by 3 bases, with 12 bases between the two germline ends. Germline CDR1 is KGHDR and CDR2 is SFDVKD. CDR3 residues: CATSQGGLTDTQYF. In DNA form, the CDR3 reads TGTGCCACCAGTCAGGGTGGGTTGACAGATACGCAGTATTTT.

The chain is built from TRBV9 and TRBJ2-1, with 7 positions matching TRBD2. The V gene end was trimmed by 3 bases and the J gene end by 0 bases; junction bases not matched to a gene: 6. CDR3 length: 16 residues. Per germline, CDR1 SGDLS and CDR2 YYNGEE. The CDR3 sequence is CASSAQRGSSYNEQFF. The CDR3, as DNA: TGTGCCAGCAGCGCCCAGCGGGGCAGCTCCTACAATGAGCAGTTCTTC.

This chain connects TRBV5-1 to TRBJ2-2, with TRBD1 matching over 8 bases. Germline loops: CDR1 SGHRS, CDR2 YFSETQ. CDR3 size: 15 residues. The trim removed 3 bases at V and 5 bases at J, leaving 6 bases unmatched. In DNA form, the CDR3 reads TGCGCCAGCAGCTCGGACAGGGTAGGGACCGGGGAGCTGTTTTTT. This translates into CASSSDRVGTGELFF. Variable domain in full (rest from reference TRBV5-1 and TRBJ2-2): KAGVTQTPRYLIKTRGQQVTLSCSPISGHRSVSWYQQTPGQGLQFLFEYFSETQRNKGNFPGRFSGRQFSNSRSEMNVSTLELGDSALYLCASSSDRVGTGELFFGEGSRLTVL.

The V gene is TRBV2, the J gene TRBJ2-5; 8 bases fit TRBD1. The junction had 10 bases not matched to a gene; V was cut back by 5 bases and J by 5 bases. The CDR3 totals 15 residues. Germline V CDR1 and CDR2: SNHLY, FYNNEI. This CDR3 reads CASSPTGTGGETQYF. In nucleotides, the CDR3 is TGTGCCAGCAGTCCAACCGGGACAGGCGGTGAGACCCAGTACTTC. Combining the CDR3 with reference TRBV2 and TRBJ2-5 gives the whole variable domain EPEVTQTPSHQVTQMGQEVILRCVPISNHLYFYWYRQILGQKVEFLVSFYNNEISEKSEIFDDQFSVERPDGSNFTLKIRSTKLEDSAMYFCASSPTGTGGETQYFGPGTRLLVL.

This chain links TRBV13 with TRBJ1-2; no reliable D call. CDR1 and CDR2 (germline): PRHDT, FYEKMQ (reference sequence). The CDR3 totals 14 residues. V gave up 1 base and J gave up 2 bases, with 8 bases separating them. CDR3 sequence (DNA): TGTGCCAGCAGCTTAGTTTCCAGAAACTATGGCTACACCTTC. Its translation is CASSLVSRNYGYTF.

The rearrangement joins TRBV5-6 to TRBJ2-4; weak D call: TRBD2 (7 bases). Trimming left V 0 bases short and J 0 bases short, with 13 bases between. This CDR3 comprises 17 residues. Germline V gene data show CDR1 as SGHDT and CDR2 as YYEEEE. CDR3 bases: TGTGCCAGCAGCTTGGCGGGGGGCCTATTAGCCAAAAACATTCAGTACTTC. Translated: CASSLAGGLLAKNIQYF.

V and J are TRBV29-1 and TRBJ2-5; possibly TRBD1 or TRBD2 for D (5 bases each). Deletions cut 4 bases from V and 5 bases from J, with 20 bases between. Germline V gene lookup returns CDR1 SQVTM and CDR2 ANQGSEA. This CDR3 region has 15 residues. In DNA, the CDR3 is TGCAGCGTTGTTCCGGGGATTGGGGACGGTGAGACCCAGTACTTC. Amino acids: CSVVPGIGDGETQYF. Full variable domain (rest looked up from reference TRBV29-1 and TRBJ2-5): SAVISQKPSRDICQRGTSLTIQCQVDSQVTMMFWYRQQPGQSLTLIATANQGSEATYESGFVIDKFPISRPNLTFSTLTVSNMSPEDSSIYLCSVVPGIGDGETQYFGPGTRLLVL.

The chain employs TRBV12-3 or TRBV12-4 and TRBJ1-2; D might be TRBD1 (5 bases). Between the trimmed V and J ends, which lost 5 bases and 4 bases, there was a span of 11 bases. The CDR3 consists of 13 residues. CDR3 nucleotide sequence: TGTGCCAGCAGTCCCGAGGGGTTCTATGGCTACACCTTC. It translates to CASSPEGFYGYTF.

This chain links TRBV9 with TRBJ1-2, with 10 bases fitting TRBD1. The CDR3 loop spans 15 amino acids. Trimming at V came to 2 bases and at J to 0 bases, leaving 1 base not matched to a gene. CDR1 is SGDLS, CDR2 YYNGEE, per germline. CDR3 amino acids: CASSVGTGANYGYTF. The CDR3 DNA reads TGTGCCAGCAGCGTGGGGACAGGGGCTAACTATGGCTACACCTTC. Full variable domain (outside the CDR3, taken from reference TRBV9 and TRBJ1-2): DSGVTQTPKHLITATGQRVTLRCSPRSGDLSVYWYQQSLDQGLQFLIQYYNGEERAKGNILERFSAQQFPDLHSELNLSSLELGDSALYFCASSVGTGANYGYTFGSGTRLTVV.

This clonotype was detected only once. The V gene is TRBV3-1, the J gene TRBJ1-1; 9 bases match TRBD1. The trim removed 0 bases at V and 9 bases at J, leaving 5 bases unmatched. The CDR3 runs to 14 residues. The germline CDR1 and CDR2 sequences are LGHDT and YNNKEL (reference sequence). The CDR3 DNA follows: TGTGCCAGCAGCCAAGACAAAGGGACAGGGAAAGCTTTCTTT. It translates to CASSQDKGTGKAFF.

The chain joins TRBV7-2 to TRBJ2-5; 7 bases fit TRBD1. Losses at the gene ends were 5 bases for V and 7 bases for J; bases not matched to a gene: 13. This CDR3 has 15 amino acids. Germline loops: CDR1 SGHTA, CDR2 FQGNSA. The CDR3 here is CASSMRRGSVWTQYF. As DNA, the CDR3 is TGTGCCAGCAGCATGCGCAGGGGGAGTGTGTGGACCCAGTACTTC. The variable domain in full, completed from reference TRBV7-2 and TRBJ2-5, reads GAGVSQSPSNKVTEKGKDVELRCDPISGHTALYWYRQSLGQGLEFLIYFQGNSAPDKSGLPSDRFSAERTGGSVSTLTIQRTQQEDSAVYLCASSMRRGSVWTQYFGPGTRLLVL.

J is TRBJ2-5 and V is TRBV6-1; 8 nucleotides match TRBD2. CDR1 MNHNS and CDR2 SASEGT come from the germline V gene. The CDR3 spans 14 residues. V shed 10 bases and J 1 base; nucleotides not matched to a gene: 8. CDR3 protein: CATFLAGSQETQYF. In DNA, the CDR3 is TGTGCCACCTTTTTAGCGGGGAGCCAAGAGACCCAGTACTTC.

The chain joins TRBV12-3 or TRBV12-4 to TRBJ2-2, with 7 positions matching TRBD2. V lost 5 bases and J lost 0; bases outside the gene matches: 6. The CDR3 runs 16 residues. The CDR3 sequence is CASSPHLAANTGELFF. For the CDR3, the DNA is TGTGCCAGCAGTCCTCATCTAGCGGCGAACACCGGGGAGCTGTTTTTT.

The CDR3 DNA reads TGCAGTGCCGGAGGGGGAGGCTTTTACACCGGGGAGCTGTTTTTT. Translating it yields CSAGGGGFYTGELFF. This chain connects TRBV20-1 to TRBJ2-2, with D perhaps being TRBD1 or TRBD2 (6 bases each). Germline V gene sequence: CDR1 DFQATT, CDR2 SNEGSKA (reference sequence). The V end was cut by 6 bases, the J end by 3 bases, with 17 bases between. CDR3 size: 15 residues.

This chain connects TRBV15 to TRBJ2-2, with TRBD1 as a possible D gene (6 bases). Germline values: CDR1 LNHNV, CDR2 YYDKDF (reference sequence). V dropped 3 bases and J dropped 5 bases, with 13 bases sitting between them. The CDR3 contains 15 residues. In DNA form, the CDR3 reads TGTGCCACCAGCAGGATCTTAGGACAGACCGGGGAGCTGTTTTTT. It specifies CATSRILGQTGELFF.